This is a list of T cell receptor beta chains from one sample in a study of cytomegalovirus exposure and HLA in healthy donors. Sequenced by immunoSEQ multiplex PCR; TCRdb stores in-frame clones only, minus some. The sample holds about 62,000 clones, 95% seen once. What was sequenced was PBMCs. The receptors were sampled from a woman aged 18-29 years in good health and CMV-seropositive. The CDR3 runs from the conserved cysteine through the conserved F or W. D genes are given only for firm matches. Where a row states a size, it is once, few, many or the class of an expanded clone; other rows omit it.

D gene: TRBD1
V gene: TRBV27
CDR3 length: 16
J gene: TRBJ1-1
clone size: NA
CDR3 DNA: TGTGCCAGCAGTTCACCACACAGGGGAATCGGAACTGAAGCTTTCTTT
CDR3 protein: CASSSPHRGIGTEAFF

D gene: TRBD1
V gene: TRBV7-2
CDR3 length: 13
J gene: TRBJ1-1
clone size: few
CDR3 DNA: TGTGCCAGCAGCTTAAGACAGGGCACTGAAGCTTTCTTT
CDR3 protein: CASSLRQGTEAFF

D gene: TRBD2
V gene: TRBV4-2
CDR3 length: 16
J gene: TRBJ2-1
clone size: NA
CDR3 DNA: TGTGCCAGCAGCCAATTTGACGGGGGGACCTACAATGAGCAGTTCTTC
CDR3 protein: CASSQFDGGTYNEQFF

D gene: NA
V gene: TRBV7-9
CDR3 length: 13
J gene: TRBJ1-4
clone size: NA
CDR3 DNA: TGTGCCAGCAGGCCCCCAGGGGTTGAAAAACTGTTTTTT
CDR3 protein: CASRPPGVEKLFF

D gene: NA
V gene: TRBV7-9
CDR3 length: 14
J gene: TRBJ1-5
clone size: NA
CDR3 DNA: TGTGCCAGCAGCGAACAGGGTGGAGGTCAGCCCCAGCATTTT
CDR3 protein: CASSEQGGGQPQHF

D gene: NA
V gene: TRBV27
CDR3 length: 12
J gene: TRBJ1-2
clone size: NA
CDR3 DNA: TGTGCCAGCAGCTCCGGACAGTTTGGCTACACCTTC
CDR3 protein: CASSSGQFGYTF

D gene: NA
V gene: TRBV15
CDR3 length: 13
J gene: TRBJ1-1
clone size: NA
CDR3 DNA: TGTGCCACCAGCAAACAGCAAAACACTGAAGCTTTCTTT
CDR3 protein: CATSKQQNTEAFF

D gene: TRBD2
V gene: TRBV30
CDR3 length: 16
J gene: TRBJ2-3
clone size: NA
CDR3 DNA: TGTGCCTGGGCACCGGGACTAGCGGATAGCACAGATACGCAGTATTTT
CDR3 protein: CAWAPGLADSTDTQYF

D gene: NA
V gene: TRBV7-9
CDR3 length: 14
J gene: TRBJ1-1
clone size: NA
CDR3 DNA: TGTGCCAGCAGCACAAATTTCGGACAGTTTGAAGCTTTCTTT
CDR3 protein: CASSTNFGQFEAFF

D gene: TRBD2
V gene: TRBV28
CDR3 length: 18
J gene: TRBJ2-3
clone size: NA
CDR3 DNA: TGTGCCAGCAGTTTACAAAGACTAGCGGGGGGGCTGGCAGATACGCAGTATTTT
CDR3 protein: CASSLQRLAGGLADTQYF

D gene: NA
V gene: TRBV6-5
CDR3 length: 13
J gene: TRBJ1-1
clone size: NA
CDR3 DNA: TGTGCCAGCAGGAGACAGGCCGACACTGAAGCTTTCTTT
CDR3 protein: CASRRQADTEAFF

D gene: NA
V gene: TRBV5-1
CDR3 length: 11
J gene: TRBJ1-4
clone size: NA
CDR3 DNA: TGCGCCAGCAGGGTGGGAGTGGAACTGTTTTTT
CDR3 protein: CASRVGVELFF

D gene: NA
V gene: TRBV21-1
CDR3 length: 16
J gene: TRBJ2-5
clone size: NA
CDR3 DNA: TGTGCCCCCCCCGGAGGGCTAGCGGGTTCCCGAGGGACCCAGTACTTC
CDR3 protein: CAPPGGLAGSRGTQYF

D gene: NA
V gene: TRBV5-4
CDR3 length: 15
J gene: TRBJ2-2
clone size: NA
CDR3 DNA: TGTGCCAGCAGCTTGCGCGGGACGAACACCGGGGAGCTGTTTTTT
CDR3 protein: CASSLRGTNTGELFF

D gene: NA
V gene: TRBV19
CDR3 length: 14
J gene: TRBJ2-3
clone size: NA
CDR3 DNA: TGTGCCAGTAGGACCCTGACAGACACAGATACGCAGTATTTT
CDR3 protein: CASRTLTDTDTQYF

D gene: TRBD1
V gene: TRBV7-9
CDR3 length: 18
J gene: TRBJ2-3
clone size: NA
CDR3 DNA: TGTGCCAGCAGCAATACGGACCCAGGACAGGGTTGGACAGATACGCAGTATTTT
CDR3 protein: CASSNTDPGQGWTDTQYF

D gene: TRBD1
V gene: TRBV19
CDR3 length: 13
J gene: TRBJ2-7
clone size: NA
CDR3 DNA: TGTGCCAGTAGTGAAGGACAGGGGACTGAGCAGTACTTC
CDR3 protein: CASSEGQGTEQYF

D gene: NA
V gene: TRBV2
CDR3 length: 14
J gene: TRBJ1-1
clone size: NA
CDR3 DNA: TGTGCCAGCCTAGGGAGTCCCAAAAACACTGAAGCTTTCTTT
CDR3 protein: CASLGSPKNTEAFF

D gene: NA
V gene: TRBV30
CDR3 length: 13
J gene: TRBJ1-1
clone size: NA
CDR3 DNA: TGTGCCTGGAGTCGGCAGGAAAACACTGAAGCTTTCTTT
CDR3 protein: CAWSRQENTEAFF

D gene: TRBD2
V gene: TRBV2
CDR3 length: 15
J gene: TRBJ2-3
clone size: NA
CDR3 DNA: TGTGCCAGCAGTACCCGTCTAGCGGGCACAGATACGCAGTATTTT
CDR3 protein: CASSTRLAGTDTQYF

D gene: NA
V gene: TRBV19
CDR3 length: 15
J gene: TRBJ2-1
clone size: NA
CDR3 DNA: TGTGCCAGTAGTATTGAGGCTACCTCCTACAATGAGCAGTTCTTC
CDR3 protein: CASSIEATSYNEQFF

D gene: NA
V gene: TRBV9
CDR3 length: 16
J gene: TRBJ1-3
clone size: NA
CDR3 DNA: TGTGCCAGCAGCCAACTCAGGGGTTACTCTGGAAACACCATATATTTT
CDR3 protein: CASSQLRGYSGNTIYF

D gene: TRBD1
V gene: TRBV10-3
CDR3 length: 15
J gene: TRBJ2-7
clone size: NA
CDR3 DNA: TGTGCCATCAGTGAGTCCAGGGGGAAGTCCTACGAGCAGTACTTC
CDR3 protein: CAISESRGKSYEQYF

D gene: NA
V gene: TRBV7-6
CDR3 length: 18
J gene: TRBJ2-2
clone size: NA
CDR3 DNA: TGTGCCAGCAGCTTAGACTCCCATGGACTCTCAGATACCGGGGAGCTGTTTTTT
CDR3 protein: CASSLDSHGLSDTGELFF

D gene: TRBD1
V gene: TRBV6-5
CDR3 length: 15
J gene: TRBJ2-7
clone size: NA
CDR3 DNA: TGTGCCAGCAGCCGAGGACAGGTGCCTTCCTACGAGCAGTACTTC
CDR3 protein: CASSRGQVPSYEQYF

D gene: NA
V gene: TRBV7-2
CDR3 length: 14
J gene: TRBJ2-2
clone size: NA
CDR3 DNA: TGTGCCAGCAGCTTTGCAGGATTTGGGGGGGAGCTGTTTTTT
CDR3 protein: CASSFAGFGGELFF

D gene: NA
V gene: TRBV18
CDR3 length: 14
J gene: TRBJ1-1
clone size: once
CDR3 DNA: TGTGCCAGCTCCCGGGGAACACTCAACACTGAAGCTTTCTTT
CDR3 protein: CASSRGTLNTEAFF